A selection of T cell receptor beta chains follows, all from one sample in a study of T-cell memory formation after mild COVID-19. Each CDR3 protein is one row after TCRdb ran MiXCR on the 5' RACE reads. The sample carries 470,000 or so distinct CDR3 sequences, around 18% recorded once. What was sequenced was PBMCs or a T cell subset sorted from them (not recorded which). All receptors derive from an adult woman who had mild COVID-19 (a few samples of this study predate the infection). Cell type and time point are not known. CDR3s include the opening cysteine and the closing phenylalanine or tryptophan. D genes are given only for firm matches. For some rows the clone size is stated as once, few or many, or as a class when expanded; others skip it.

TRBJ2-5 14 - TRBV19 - CASSIVSPRAAQYF TGTGCCAGTAGTATAGTCTCGCCGCGGGCGGCCCAGTACTTC
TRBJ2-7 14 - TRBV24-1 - CATSDTRGSYEQYF TGTGCCACCAGTGATACCAGGGGCTCCTACGAGCAGTACTTC
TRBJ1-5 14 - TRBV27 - CASSPYYSNQPQHF TGTGCCAGCAGTCCGTATTATAGCAATCAGCCCCAGCATTTT
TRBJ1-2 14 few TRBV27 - CASAPAGSTYGYTF TGTGCCAGCGCACCGGCGGGCAGTACCTATGGCTACACCTTC
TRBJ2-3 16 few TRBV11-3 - CASSLDVGRVTDTQYF TGTGCCAGCAGCTTAGATGTCGGGAGAGTCACAGATACGCAGTATTTT
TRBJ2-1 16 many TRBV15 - CATSRERGGSYNEQFF TGTGCCACCAGCAGAGAACGGGGAGGTTCCTACAATGAGCAGTTCTTC
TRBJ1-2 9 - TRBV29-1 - CSVESGYTF TGCAGCGTTGAAAGTGGCTACACCTTC
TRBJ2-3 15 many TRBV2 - CASSEVETSTDTQYF TGTGCCAGCAGTGAAGTCGAGACTAGCACAGATACGCAGTATTTT
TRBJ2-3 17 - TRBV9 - CASSFGRGDRSTDTQYF TGTGCCAGCAGCTTCGGGCGGGGGGACAGGAGTACAGATACGCAGTATTTT
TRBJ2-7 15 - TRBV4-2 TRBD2 CASSQDIGLGREQYF TGTGCCAGCAGCCAAGATATAGGACTAGGAAGGGAGCAGTACTTC
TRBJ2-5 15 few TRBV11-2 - CASAGLQGHEAAQYF TGTGCCAGCGCCGGACTACAGGGCCACGAAGCGGCCCAGTACTTC
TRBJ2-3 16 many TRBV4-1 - CASSQDWSGARNTQYF TGCGCCAGCAGCCAAGATTGGTCGGGGGCGCGAAATACGCAGTATTTT
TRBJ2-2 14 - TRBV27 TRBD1 CATSDREYTGELFF TGTGCCACATCGGACAGGGAATACACCGGGGAGCTGTTTTTT
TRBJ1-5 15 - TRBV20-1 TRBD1 CSASYTGTGEQPQHF TGCAGTGCTAGTTATACCGGGACAGGGGAACAGCCCCAGCATTTT
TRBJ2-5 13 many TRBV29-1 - CSVIRTGGETQYF TGCAGCGTTATCCGGACCGGCGGGGAGACCCAGTACTTC
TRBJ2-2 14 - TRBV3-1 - CASSQSPNTGELFF TGTGCCAGCAGCCAATCGCCGAACACCGGGGAGCTGTTTTTT
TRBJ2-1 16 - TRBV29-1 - CSVDGLRLGSYNEQFF TGCAGCGTTGACGGACTACGCCTCGGATCCTACAATGAGCAGTTCTTC